These 26 T cell receptor beta chains were all obtained from the same sample, sequenced in a study of shared clonotypes between healthy human individuals (dated by TCRdb to 2018 to 2020). Receptor amplification or capture employed the immunoSEQ multiplex PCR assay. TCRdb stores this immuneACCESS table with in-frame sequences only. Part of the clones is absent; in the studies checked, under half of the shortfall reflects unresolved V genes, and no reason is known for the rest. The sample records fewer than 600,000 clones, 77% of which are singletons. The biggest ten clones account for 12% of the sample. Sequencing was performed on PBMCs. These receptors were obtained from a woman aged 40 to 50 in good health. Some clones in this sample may be carry-over from other donors' samples.

This CDR3 reads CAWSLGKGFYGYTF. The CDR3 DNA follows: TGTGCCTGGAGTTTGGGGAAAGGCTTTTATGGCTACACCTTC. J is TRBJ1-2 and V is TRBV30; D remains unclear. The CDR3 consists of 14 residues. The germline V gene has CDR1 GTSNPN and CDR2 SVGIG (reference sequence). V was cut by 2 bases and J by 5 bases, with 15 bases left in between. Full variable domain (rest looked up from reference TRBV30 and TRBJ1-2): SQTIHQWPATLVQPVGSPLSLECTVEGTSNPNLYWYRQAAGRGLQLLFYSVGIGQISSEVPQNLSASRPQDRQFILSSKKLLLSDSGFYLCAWSLGKGFYGYTFGSGTRLTVV.

This clone was counted a single time. Here the CDR3 DNA reads TGTGCCAGCAGCTTAGACGGCCCCGAGCAGTACTTC. Translated: CASSLDGPEQYF. The gene calls are TRBV13 and TRBJ2-7; D gene ambiguous. V was cut by 1 base and J by 6 bases, with 7 bases left in between. Germline V gene data show CDR1 as PRHDT and CDR2 as FYEKMQ (reference sequence). The CDR3 has 12 amino acids. The complete variable domain, with remaining parts taken from reference TRBV13 and TRBJ2-7, reads AAGVIQSPRHLIKEKRETATLKCYPIPRHDTVYWYQQGPGQDPQFLISFYEKMQSDKGSIPDRFSAQQFSDYHSELNMSSLELGDSALYFCASSLDGPEQYFGPGTRLTVT.

The chain recombines TRBV4-3 with TRBJ2-1; 7 bases are a match to TRBD2. The CDR3 is made up of 18 amino acids. From germline, CDR1 is LGHNA and CDR2 YSLEER. With 4 bases clipped from V and 1 base from J, the junction kept 13 bases outside the gene matches. The CDR3 loop reads CASSPLPAGDESYNEQFF. The CDR3 nucleotides are TGCGCCAGCAGCCCCCTCCCCGCGGGGGATGAGTCCTACAATGAGCAGTTCTTC.

The chain employs TRBV7-2 and TRBJ2-7, with TRBD2 matching over 10 bases. The CDR3 is 19 residues long. Losses at the gene ends were 0 bases for V and 3 bases for J; bases not matched to a gene: 14. Germline CDR1 is SGHTA and CDR2 is FQGNSA. The CDR3 reads CASSLALGRLAGAFYEQYF. CDR3 in DNA: TGTGCCAGCAGCTTAGCGCTAGGCAGGCTAGCGGGAGCTTTCTACGAGCAGTACTTC.

This clone occurred a few times. The V gene is TRBV7-2, the J gene TRBJ1-2; 8 nucleotides align to TRBD1. CDR1 and CDR2 (germline): SGHTA, FQGNSA. With V trimmed by 4 bases and J by 5 bases, 9 bases remained unmatched. The CDR3 runs 15 residues. The CDR3, as DNA: TGTGCCAGCAGCTCATCCAGGACAGGGAAATATGGCTACACCTTC. Residues: CASSSSRTGKYGYTF.

Of note for this clone: A read error likely explains this, since a far larger clone differs by one base. This likely comes from a read error, as the CDR3 has no conserved phenylalanine or tryptophan at its end. The rearrangement links TRBV30 to TRBJ2-2; D gene uncertain. The ends were cut back, 2 bases at V and 3 bases at J, with 4 bases in the middle. There are 12 residues in the CDR3. Germline V gives CDR1 GTSNPN, CDR2 SVGIG (reference sequence). The CDR3 coding sequence is TGTGCCTGGAGTCGAGACACCGGGGAGCTGTTTTCT. Translating it yields CAWSRDTGELFS.

The rearrangement joins TRBV19 to TRBJ1-5, with TRBD1 matching 8 bases. V dropped 8 bases and J dropped 2; count of bases not matched to a gene: 11. There are 16 residues in the CDR3. In germline, CDR1 is LNHDA, CDR2 SQIVND (reference sequence). The CDR3 region has the DNA TGTGCCAGTTCCACAGGGGGAGGGCTTGGCAATCAGCCCCAGCATTTT. Protein: CASSTGGGLGNQPQHF.

V is TRBV19 and J is TRBJ2-2; no clear D. V was pared by 8 bases and J by 0 bases, with 10 bases between. CDR1 and CDR2 (germline): LNHDA, SQIVND (reference sequence). The CDR3 is 14 amino acids. The CDR3 spells CASSGVANTGELFF. In DNA form, the CDR3 reads TGTGCCAGTTCAGGTGTCGCGAACACCGGGGAGCTGTTTTTT.

The V gene is TRBV6-5, the J gene TRBJ1-1; D gene ambiguous. Trimming took off 4 bases at V and 5 bases at J, with 11 bases between the two ends. Germline CDR1 is MNHEY and CDR2 is SVGAGI. The CDR3 is 13 residues long. The CDR3 DNA follows: TGTGCCAGCAGTTCGGCCCGAGGGACTGAAGCTTTCTTT. Amino acids: CASSSARGTEAFF.

J is TRBJ2-5 and V is TRBV5-5, with 11 positions matching TRBD2. Unmatched junction bases numbered 1, after V lost 4 bases and J lost 5 bases. The CDR3 runs 13 residues. CDR1 and CDR2 from the germline V gene are SGHKS and YYEKEE (reference sequence). The DNA of the CDR3 is TGTGCCAGCAGCCGGACTAGCGGGGAGACCCAGTACTTC. It specifies CASSRTSGETQYF.

The J gene is TRBJ1-4, the V gene TRBV6-6, with D possibly TRBD1 on 5 matching bases. This CDR3 has 14 residues. Trimming took off 8 bases at V and 8 bases at J, with 18 bases between the two ends. Germline V gene data show CDR1 as MNHNY and CDR2 as SVGAGI (reference sequence). The CDR3 is CASAGGNNMEKLFF. CDR3 sequence (DNA): TGTGCCAGCGCCGGGGGAAATAATATGGAAAAACTGTTTTTT.

This clone was seen a single time. The genes are TRBV10-1 and TRBJ2-3; a possible D gene is TRBD1 (6 bases). Germline CDR1 is WNHNN and CDR2 is SYGVQD (reference sequence). The CDR3 covers 14 residues. V was trimmed by 6 bases and J by 1 base, leaving 11 bases between them. CDR3 bases: TGCGCCAGCAGCGAAGGACAGCGCACAGATACGCAGTATTTT. Its translation: CASSEGQRTDTQYF.

The CDR3 nucleotides read TGTGCCAGCAGTGCTCGGACAGGGGGCTACGAGCAGTACTTC. It codes for CASSARTGGYEQYF. This sequence joins TRBV25-1 and TRBJ2-7, with TRBD1 matching over 10 bases. This CDR3 has 14 amino acids. Per the germline V gene, CDR1 is MGHDK and CDR2 is SYGVNS. V was pared by 4 bases and J by 3 bases, with 3 bases of the junction left unmatched.

This chain uses TRBV6-1 with TRBJ2-1; no clear D gene. V lost 2 bases, J lost 4 bases, and 6 bases lay in between. The CDR3 spans 13 residues. From germline, CDR1 is MNHNS and CDR2 SASEGT. CDR3 bases: TGTGCCAGCAGTGAATCATGGTACAATGAGCAGTTCTTC. Protein: CASSESWYNEQFF.

The rearrangement joins TRBV13 to TRBJ2-1, with 9 nucleotides matching TRBD2. Germline values: CDR1 PRHDT, CDR2 FYEKMQ (reference sequence). V trimming: 5 bases; J trimming: 4 bases; junction bases outside the gene matches: 6. The CDR3 runs 15 residues. The CDR3 is CASSGFTSGYNEQFF. The CDR3 DNA reads as TGTGCCAGCAGCGGTTTCACTAGCGGGTACAATGAGCAGTTCTTC.

The rearrangement joins TRBV7-9 to TRBJ2-7, with 9 nucleotides matching TRBD2. CDR1 SEHNR and CDR2 FQNEAQ come from the germline V gene (reference sequence). With V trimmed by 5 bases and J by 0 bases, 5 bases remained unmatched. This CDR3 has 15 residues. The CDR3 spells CASSTVSGSSYEQYF. The CDR3 DNA reads TGTGCCAGCAGCACCGTTAGCGGGAGCTCCTACGAGCAGTACTTC.

This clone came up once. The rearrangement joins TRBV9 to TRBJ2-2; a weak D match, TRBD1 (7 bases). Germline V gives CDR1 SGDLS, CDR2 YYNGEE. The CDR3 runs 17 residues. V lost 0 bases, J lost 1 base, and 13 bases lay in between. The CDR3 loop reads CASSVGAQGGNTGELFF. In DNA, the CDR3 is TGTGCCAGCAGCGTAGGAGCGCAGGGGGGGAACACCGGGGAGCTGTTTTTT.

V usage is TRBV28 and J usage is TRBJ2-7, with 9 bases fitting TRBD1. Unmatched junction bases numbered 6, after V lost 3 bases and J lost 0 bases. The germline V gene encodes CDR1 MDHEN and CDR2 SYDVKM. The CDR3 length is 16 residues. In DNA form, the CDR3 reads TGTGCCAGCAGTTTTATGGGGACAGGGTTCTCCTACGAGCAGTACTTC. It codes for CASSFMGTGFSYEQYF.

The gene calls are TRBV28 and TRBJ1-4; 8 positions agree with TRBD1. Germline values: CDR1 MDHEN, CDR2 SYDVKM. Trimming removed 6 bases from V and 8 bases from J; junction bases left unmatched: 5. This CDR3 has 13 residues. The CDR3: CASRDRAGEKLFF. The CDR3 DNA reads TGTGCCAGCAGGGACAGGGCCGGAGAAAAACTGTTTTTT.

The chain couples TRBV11-2 to TRBJ2-7; 7 bases match TRBD2. Germline loops: CDR1 SGHAT, CDR2 FQNNGV. The CDR3 has 15 residues. V shed 5 bases, J shed 2 bases, and the junction held 9 bases outside the gene matches. The CDR3 DNA is TGTGCCAGCAGCACTTTTGAGGGGACTACCTACGAGCAGTACTTC. Translating it yields CASSTFEGTTYEQYF. Variable domain in full (rest from reference TRBV11-2 and TRBJ2-7): EAGVAQSPRYKIIEKRQSVAFWCNPISGHATLYWYQQILGQGPKLLIQFQNNGVVDDSQLPKDRFSAERLKGVDSTLKIQPAKLEDSAVYLCASSTFEGTTYEQYFGPGTRLTVT.

This chain links TRBV28 with TRBJ1-5; D possibly corresponds to TRBD1 (6 bases). This CDR3 contains 14 residues. Deletions cut 3 bases from V and 5 bases from J, with 11 bases between. Germline assignment: CDR1 MDHEN and CDR2 SYDVKM. CDR3 nucleotides: TGTGCCAGCAGTTTGAACTACAGGGATCAGCCCCAGCATTTT. Its translation is CASSLNYRDQPQHF.

The chain recombines TRBV19 with TRBJ1-3; D not certain. The germline V gene encodes CDR1 LNHDA and CDR2 SQIVND (reference sequence). Trimming removed 6 bases at V and 1 base at J, with 7 bases between. The CDR3 is 13 amino acids. The CDR3 DNA follows: TGTGCCAGTAGGCGCGGATCTGGAAACACCATATATTTT. This codes for CASRRGSGNTIYF.

The DNA for the CDR3 is TGTGCCAGCAGCTTCGGGGGGGAATCCAGCTCCTACGAGCAGTACTTC. As protein: CASSFGGESSSYEQYF. The rearrangement joins TRBV5-5 to TRBJ2-7; TRBD2 aligns across 8 bases. The V gene end was trimmed by 2 bases and the J gene end by 0 bases; junction bases not matched to a gene: 7. The CDR3 is 16 amino acids. Germline V CDR1 and CDR2: SGHKS, YYEKEE (reference sequence).

Worth noting for this clone: The same CDR3 arises from other DNA sequences in this sample as well. The rearrangement links TRBV9 to TRBJ1-1, with TRBD1 identical over 7 bases. Germline CDR1 SGDLS, CDR2 YYNGEE. The CDR3 has 14 residues. V was pared by 0 bases and J by 4 bases, with 3 bases of the junction left unmatched. The CDR3 region has the DNA TGTGCCAGCAGCGTAGGGACAGGCGGCACTGAAGCTTTCTTT. This codes for CASSVGTGGTEAFF.

The CDR3: CASSLVGHRGQGYTF. The CDR3 DNA reads as TGTGCCAGCAGCTTGGTGGGGCACAGGGGGCAAGGCTACACCTTC. The rearrangement links TRBV5-4 to TRBJ1-2; 9 positions agree with TRBD1. The CDR3 covers 15 residues. Unmatched junction bases numbered 8, after V lost 0 bases and J lost 8 bases. Per germline, CDR1 SGHNT and CDR2 YYREEE (reference sequence).

Comments on this clone: Since a much larger clone is just one base distant, this may be a read error. Other nucleotide sequences from this sample produce the same CDR3. This rearrangement joins TRBV7-3 to TRBJ2-6; D perhaps matches TRBD1 (5 bases). The CDR3 loop spans 15 amino acids. V lost 6 bases and J lost 4, with 13 bases in between. Per germline, CDR1 SGHTA and CDR2 FQGTGA. CDR3 loop: CASSPLGVGANVLTF. CDR3 coding DNA: TGTGCCAGCAGTCCCCTAGGGGTCGGGGCCAACGTCCTGACTTTC.